This entry lists 4 T cell receptor beta chains sequenced from one sample in a study of CD8 T cells in Susac syndrome. With random hexamers, reverse transcription was performed on about 0.5 to 1 ug of RNA. TCRdb analysed the immunoSEQ multiplex PCR reads with MiXCR anew, one entry per CDR3 protein. The sample holds some 260,000 distinct CDR3 sequences; 70% to 90% are singletons and the top ten take over 0.1%. The sample comprised CD8+ T cells from PBMCs. Source of these receptors: a human donor with multiple sclerosis.

V and J are TRBV5-1 and TRBJ2-7; D remains ambiguous. V was cut by 0 bases and J by 5 bases, with 15 bases left in between. In germline, CDR1 is SGHRS, CDR2 YFSETQ. This CDR3 has 15 residues. The CDR3 nucleotides are TGCGCCAGCAGCTTGGACAGTGGTCCGATCAACGAGCAGTACTTC. The encoded protein is CASSLDSGPINEQYF.

In this sample, this clonotype turned up a few times. CDR3 nucleotide sequence: TGTGCCAGCAGTTACTCTCAGGGGACAGCTGTCTACGAGCAGTACTTC. It translates to CASSYSQGTAVYEQYF. The chain couples TRBV6-2 or TRBV6-3 to TRBJ2-7; 7 bases map to TRBD1. Trimming took 0 bases from V and 3 from J; bases not matched to a gene: 8. Germline V gene sequence: CDR1 MNHEY, CDR2 SVGEGT. The CDR3 sequence is 16 residues long.

This chain links TRBV7-9 with TRBJ2-7; D gene uncertain. Trimming left V 3 bases short and J 3 bases short, with 12 bases between. CDR3 length equals 14 residues. Per the germline V gene, CDR1 is SEHNR and CDR2 is FQNEAQ (reference sequence). The CDR3 bases are TGTGCCAGCAGCTTCTCCGAGCCCCACTACGAGCAGTACTTC. Protein sequence: CASSFSEPHYEQYF.

This chain joins TRBV28 and TRBJ1-5; 7 positions match TRBD1. Trimming took 3 bases from V and 6 from J; bases not matched to a gene: 5. Germline assignment: CDR1 MDHEN and CDR2 SYDVKM. CDR3 length equals 14 residues. The CDR3 DNA follows: TGTGCCAGCAGTTTTAGGGGGCTGGGTCAGCCCCAGCATTTT. Encoded protein: CASSFRGLGQPQHF.